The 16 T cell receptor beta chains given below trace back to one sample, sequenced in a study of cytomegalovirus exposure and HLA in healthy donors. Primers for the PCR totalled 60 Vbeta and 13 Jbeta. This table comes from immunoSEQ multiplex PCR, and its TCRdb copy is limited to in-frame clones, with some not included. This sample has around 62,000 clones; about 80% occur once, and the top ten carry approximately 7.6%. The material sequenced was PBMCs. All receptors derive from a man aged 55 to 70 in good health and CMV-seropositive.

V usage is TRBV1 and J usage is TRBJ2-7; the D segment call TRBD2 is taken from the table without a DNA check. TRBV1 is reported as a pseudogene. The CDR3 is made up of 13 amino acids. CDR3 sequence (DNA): TGCACCGGAAAGCGGGAGGGCCCTCGCGAGCAGTACTTC. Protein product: CTGKREGPREQYF.

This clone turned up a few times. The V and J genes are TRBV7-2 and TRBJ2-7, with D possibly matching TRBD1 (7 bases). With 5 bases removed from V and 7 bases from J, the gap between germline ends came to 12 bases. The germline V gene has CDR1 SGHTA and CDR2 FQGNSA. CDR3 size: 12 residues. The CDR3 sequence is CASSPQGREQYF. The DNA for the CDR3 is TGTGCCAGCAGCCCACAGGGGAGGGAGCAGTACTTC.

CDR3 sequence: CASSGPDRGLNNEKLFF. The CDR3, as DNA: TGTGCCAGCAGTGGCCCGGACAGGGGGCTTAATAATGAAAAACTGTTTTTT. The chain links TRBV6-1 to TRBJ1-4; 11 bases are shared with TRBD1. CDR1 and CDR2 from the germline V gene are MNHNS and SASEGT. V lost 4 bases, J lost 4 bases, and 8 bases stayed unmatched. The CDR3 covers 17 residues.

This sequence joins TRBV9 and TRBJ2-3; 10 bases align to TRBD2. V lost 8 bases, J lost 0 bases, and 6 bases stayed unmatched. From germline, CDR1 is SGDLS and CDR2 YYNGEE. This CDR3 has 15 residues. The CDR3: CASRRAGGSTDTQYF. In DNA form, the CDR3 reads TGTGCCAGTCGCCGAGCGGGGGGGAGCACAGATACGCAGTATTTT.

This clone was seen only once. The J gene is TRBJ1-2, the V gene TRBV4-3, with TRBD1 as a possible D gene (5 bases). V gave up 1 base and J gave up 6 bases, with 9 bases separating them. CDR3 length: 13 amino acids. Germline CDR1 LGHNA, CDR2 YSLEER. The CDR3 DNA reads TGCGCCAGCAGCCAAGGGGGCAGTGATGGCTACACCTTC. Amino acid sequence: CASSQGGSDGYTF.

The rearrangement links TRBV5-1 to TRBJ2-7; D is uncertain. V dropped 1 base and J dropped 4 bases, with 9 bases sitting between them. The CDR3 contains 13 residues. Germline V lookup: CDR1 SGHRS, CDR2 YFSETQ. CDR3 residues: CASSLMAIYEQYF. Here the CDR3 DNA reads TGCGCCAGCAGCTTGATGGCCATTTACGAGCAGTACTTC.

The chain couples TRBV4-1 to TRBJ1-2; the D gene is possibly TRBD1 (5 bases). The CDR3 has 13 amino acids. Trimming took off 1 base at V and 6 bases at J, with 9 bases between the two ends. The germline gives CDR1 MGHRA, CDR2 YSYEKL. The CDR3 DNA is TGCGCCAGCAGCCAAGGTCAGGGTCATGGCTACACCTTC. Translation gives CASSQGQGHGYTF.

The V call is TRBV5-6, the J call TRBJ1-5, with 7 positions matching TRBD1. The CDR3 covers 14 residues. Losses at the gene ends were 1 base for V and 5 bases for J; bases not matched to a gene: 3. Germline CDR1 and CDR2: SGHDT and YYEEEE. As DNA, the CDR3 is TGTGCCAGCAGCTTGACAGGGGAGTATCAGCCCCAGCATTTT. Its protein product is CASSLTGEYQPQHF.

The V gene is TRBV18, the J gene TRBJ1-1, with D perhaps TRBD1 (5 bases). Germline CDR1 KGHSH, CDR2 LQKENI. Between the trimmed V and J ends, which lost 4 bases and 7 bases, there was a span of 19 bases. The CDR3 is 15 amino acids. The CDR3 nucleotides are TGTGCCAGCTCACGGTTCGCGGGGGAACGGGATGAAGCTTTCTTT. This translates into CASSRFAGERDEAFF. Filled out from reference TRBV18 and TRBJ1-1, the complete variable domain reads NAGVMQNPRHLVRRRGQEARLRCSPMKGHSHVYWYRQLPEEGLKFMVYLQKENIIDESGMPKERFSAEFPKEGPSILRIQQVVRGDSAAYFCASSRFAGERDEAFFGQGTRLTVV.

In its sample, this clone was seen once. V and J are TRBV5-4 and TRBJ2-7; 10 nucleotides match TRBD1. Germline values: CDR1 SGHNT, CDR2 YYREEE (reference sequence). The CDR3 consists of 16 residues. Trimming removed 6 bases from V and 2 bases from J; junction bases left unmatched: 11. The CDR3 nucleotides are TGTGCCAGCACCCCCACTCTGGGACAGGGGACCTACGAGCAGTACTTC. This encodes CASTPTLGQGTYEQYF.

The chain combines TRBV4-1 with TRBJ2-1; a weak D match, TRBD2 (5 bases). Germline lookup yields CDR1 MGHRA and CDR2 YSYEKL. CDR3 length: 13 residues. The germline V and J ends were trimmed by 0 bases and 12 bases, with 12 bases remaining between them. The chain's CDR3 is CASSQERSGAQFF. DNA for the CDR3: TGCGCCAGCAGCCAAGAACGGAGCGGCGCGCAGTTCTTC.

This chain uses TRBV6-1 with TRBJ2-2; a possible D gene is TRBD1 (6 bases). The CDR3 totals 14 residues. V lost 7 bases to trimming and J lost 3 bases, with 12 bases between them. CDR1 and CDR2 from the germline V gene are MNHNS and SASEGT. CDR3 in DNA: TGTGCCAGCATAGTACAGGGTTACACCGGGGAGCTGTTTTTT. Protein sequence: CASIVQGYTGELFF.

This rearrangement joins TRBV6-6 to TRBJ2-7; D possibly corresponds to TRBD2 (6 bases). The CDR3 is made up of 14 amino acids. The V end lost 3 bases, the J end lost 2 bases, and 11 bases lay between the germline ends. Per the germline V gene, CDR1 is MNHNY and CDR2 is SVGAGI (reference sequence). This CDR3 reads CASSYGGRPYEQYF. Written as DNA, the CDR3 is TGTGCCAGCAGTTATGGGGGGAGACCCTACGAGCAGTACTTC.

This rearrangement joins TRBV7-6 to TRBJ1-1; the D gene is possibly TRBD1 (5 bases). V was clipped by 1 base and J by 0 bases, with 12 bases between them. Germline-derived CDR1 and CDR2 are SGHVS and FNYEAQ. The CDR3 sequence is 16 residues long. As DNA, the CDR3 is TGTGCCAGCAGCTTAGGGCAGGGAACGTTGAACACTGAAGCTTTCTTT. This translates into CASSLGQGTLNTEAFF. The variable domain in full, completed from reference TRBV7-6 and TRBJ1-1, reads GAGVSQSPRYKVTKRGQDVALRCDPISGHVSLYWYRQALGQGPEFLTYFNYEAQQDKSGLPNDRFSAERPEGSISTLTIQRTEQRDSAMYRCASSLGQGTLNTEAFFGQGTRLTVV.

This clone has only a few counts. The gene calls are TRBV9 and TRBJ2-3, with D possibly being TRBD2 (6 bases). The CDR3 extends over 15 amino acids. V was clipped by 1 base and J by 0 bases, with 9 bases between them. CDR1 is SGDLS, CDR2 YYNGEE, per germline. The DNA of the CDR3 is TGTGCCAGCAGCGTATTAGCGGCTAGCACAGATACGCAGTATTTT. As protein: CASSVLAASTDTQYF. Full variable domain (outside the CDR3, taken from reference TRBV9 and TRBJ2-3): DSGVTQTPKHLITATGQRVTLRCSPRSGDLSVYWYQQSLDQGLQFLIQYYNGEERAKGNILERFSAQQFPDLHSELNLSSLELGDSALYFCASSVLAASTDTQYFGPGTRLTVL.

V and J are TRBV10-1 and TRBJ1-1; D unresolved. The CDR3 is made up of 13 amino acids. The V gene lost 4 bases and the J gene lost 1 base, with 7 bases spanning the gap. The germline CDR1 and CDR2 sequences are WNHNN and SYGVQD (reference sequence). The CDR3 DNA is TGCGCCAGCAGTGGACGACAGAACACTGAAGCTTTCTTT. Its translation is CASSGRQNTEAFF.